This section outlines one T cell receptor beta chain sequence together with its context. Its antigen is unidentified. This table comes from immunoSEQ multiplex PCR, and its TCRdb copy is limited to in-frame clones, with some not included. The sample carries some 120,000 clones, approximately 86% recorded once. The data were obtained in a study of T cell responses to AZD1222 COVID-19 vaccine. Study-wide results and limits: Variant regions that are unmutated are reportedly the target of nearly half of spike-specific TCRs. With dominance at 160-218 and 743-854, vaccine-associated CD4 TCRs spanned spike. In a largely white British group with more females than males, clonal diversity was possibly underestimated. Two doses of AZD1222 preceded a rise in Spike-specific TCR breadth and depth.

The source material was peripheral blood, sampled 28 days after the second AZD1222 dose. The source is an adult who received the AZD1222 COVID-19 vaccine.

The CDR3 protein is CASSYSETGELFF. CDR3 DNA: TGTGCCAGCAGTTACTCGGAAACCGGGGAGCTGTTTTTT. The gene calls are TRBV6-5 and TRBJ2-2; D unresolved. The germline gives CDR1 MNHEY, CDR2 SVGAGI. CDR3 length: 13 amino acids. V was cut by 0 bases and J by 5 bases, with 4 bases left in between.